The 21 T cell receptor beta chains presented below share a single source sample, sequenced in a study of siplizumab effects on memory and regulatory T cells. TCRdb's table, derived via immunoSEQ multiplex PCR, lists solely in-frame clones and lacks some. The data hold about 100,000 clones, with 92% observed a single time. Source material: non-Treg CD4+ T cells sorted from blood. These receptors came from a human donor in good health.

The chain carries TRBV5-1 and TRBJ1-5, with D possibly being TRBD1 (5 bases). CDR1 and CDR2 (germline): SGHRS, YFSETQ. V lost 3 bases and J 4 bases, leaving 8 bases between the germline ends. CDR3 length equals 13 residues. CDR3: CASSWDLNQPQHF. The CDR3 coding sequence is TGCGCCAGCAGCTGGGACCTAAATCAGCCCCAGCATTTT.

The gene calls are TRBV7-3 and TRBJ2-1; unclear D gene. The CDR3 is 16 amino acids. Germline V gives CDR1 SGHTA, CDR2 FQGTGA. V dropped 5 bases and J dropped 1 base, with 15 bases sitting between them. The CDR3 DNA is TGTGCCAGCAGCCAAAGGGTCTGGGGTTCCTACAATGAGCAGTTCTTC. The encoded protein is CASSQRVWGSYNEQFF.

Here the CDR3 DNA reads TGTGCCAAGGGGCCTCAGCCCCAGCATTTT. Residues: CAKGPQPQHF. The chain employs TRBV6-4 and TRBJ1-5; D may be TRBD1 (5 bases). CDR1 and CDR2 (germline): MRHNA, SNTAGT. CDR3 length equals 10 residues. The V gene lost 10 bases and the J gene lost 6 bases, with 7 bases spanning the gap.

The gene calls are TRBV5-1 and TRBJ2-3; 7 positions agree with TRBD2. The CDR3 sequence is 14 residues long. CDR1 is SGHRS, CDR2 YFSETQ, per germline. V was clipped by 4 bases and J by 6 bases; unmatched bases: 8. The CDR3 here is CASSPGRGGDTQYF. CDR3 in DNA: TGCGCCAGCAGCCCCGGCCGCGGGGGTGATACGCAGTATTTT.

The rearrangement joins TRBV19 to TRBJ2-3, with D possibly called TRBD1 or TRBD2 (5 bases each). Germline CDR1 is LNHDA and CDR2 is SQIVND (reference sequence). V was trimmed by 5 bases and J by 1 base, leaving 7 bases between them. The CDR3 spans 13 residues. CDR3 amino acids: CASSVGGTDTQYF. The CDR3 coding sequence is TGTGCCAGTAGTGTGGGGGGCACAGATACGCAGTATTTT.

This chain links TRBV11-3 with TRBJ2-3; 7 positions match TRBD2. This CDR3 region has 19 residues. V was clipped by 3 bases and J by 0 bases; unmatched bases: 15. Germline loops: CDR1 SGHNT, CDR2 YENEEA. CDR3: CASSFRASGRLTSTDTQYF. CDR3 DNA sequence: TGTGCCAGCAGCTTTAGGGCTAGCGGACGTCTAACTAGCACAGATACGCAGTATTTT.

This chain uses TRBV19 with TRBJ2-2, with D tentatively TRBD1 or TRBD2 (5 bases each). Germline CDR1 and CDR2: LNHDA and SQIVND (reference sequence). Trimming removed 6 bases at V and 5 bases at J, with 10 bases between. The length of the CDR3 is 13 residues. CDR3 bases: TGTGCCAGTAGGGGGGAAGCTACCGGGGAGCTGTTTTTT. Its protein product is CASRGEATGELFF. Combining the CDR3 with reference TRBV19 and TRBJ2-2 gives the whole variable domain DGGITQSPKYLFRKEGQNVTLSCEQNLNHDAMYWYRQDPGQGLRLIYYSQIVNDFQKGDIAEGYSVSREKKESFPLTVTSAQKNPTAFYLCASRGEATGELFFGEGSRLTVL.

V usage is TRBV27 and J usage is TRBJ2-2; the D gene is possibly TRBD2 (5 bases). The V end lost 2 bases, the J end lost 5 bases, and 6 bases lay between the germline ends. Germline V gene data show CDR1 as MNHEY and CDR2 as SMNVEV (reference sequence). The length of the CDR3 is 13 residues. The CDR3 DNA follows: TGTGCCAGCAGTTTAAGGAGGACCGGGGAGCTGTTTTTT. Encoded protein: CASSLRRTGELFF.

As concerns this clone: An end of the junction differs from the germline gene, which may be a read error. The chain has TRBV10-3 and TRBJ1-1, with TRBD1 identical over 7 bases. Germline V gene data show CDR1 as ENHRY and CDR2 as SYGVKD. The CDR3 contains 16 residues. The CDR3 coding sequence is TGTGCCAGCAGTCTAGTGGAGGGGGCAGGGAACACTGAAGCTTTCTTT. Protein product: CASSLVEGAGNTEAFF.

J is TRBJ1-2 and V is TRBV4-1; D is ambiguous. Per germline, CDR1 MGHRA and CDR2 YSYEKL. This CDR3 is built from 16 residues. V shed 0 bases and J shed 5 bases, with 16 bases lying between them. This CDR3 reads CASSQELHGREYGYTF. CDR3 coding DNA: TGCGCCAGCAGCCAAGAGCTTCACGGCAGAGAGTATGGCTACACCTTC.

The gene calls are TRBV7-3 and TRBJ2-5, with 10 bases lining up with TRBD1. The J segment lost 4 bases and the V segment lost 4 bases, leaving 3 bases of the junction unmatched. Germline values: CDR1 SGHTA, CDR2 FQGTGA. This CDR3 region has 14 residues. Here the CDR3 reads CASSSGQGGETQYF. CDR3 bases: TGTGCCAGCAGCTCCGGACAGGGGGGAGAGACCCAGTACTTC. The whole variable domain, filled in from reference TRBV7-3 and TRBJ2-5, reads GAGVSQTPSNKVTEKGKYVELRCDPISGHTALYWYRQSLGQGPEFLIYFQGTGAADDSGLPNDRFFAVRPEGSVSTLKIQRTERGDSAVYLCASSSGQGGETQYFGPGTRLLVL.

The chain is built from TRBV6-1 and TRBJ2-1; D gene uncertain. CDR3 length: 15 amino acids. CDR1 is MNHNS and CDR2 is SASEGT in the germline V gene. The V and J ends lost 2 bases and 12 bases respectively, with 20 bases between them. The CDR3: CASSEYWASSYTQFF. CDR3 DNA: TGTGCCAGCAGTGAATACTGGGCCAGCAGTTACACGCAGTTCTTC.

The chain uses TRBV5-4 and TRBJ2-7, with D unresolved. CDR1 is SGHNT and CDR2 is YYREEE in the germline V gene (reference sequence). The CDR3 has 14 residues. The ends were cut back, 0 bases at V and 2 bases at J, with 9 bases in the middle. Here the CDR3 DNA reads TGTGCCAGCAGCTTGGCTTCCGGAGCCTACGAGCAGTACTTC. Its translation: CASSLASGAYEQYF.

CDR3: CASTRDTRRTGELFF. The CDR3 region has the DNA TGTGCCAGCACCCGGGACACCAGGCGCACCGGGGAGCTGTTTTTT. V and J are TRBV6-5 and TRBJ2-2; D perhaps matches TRBD1 (6 bases). Germline CDR1 reads MNHEY; CDR2 reads SVGAGI. The CDR3 has 15 amino acids. Trimming took 7 bases from V and 4 from J, leaving 16 bases between them.

CDR3 amino acids: CASSIDLGGTGTDTQYF. The CDR3 bases are TGTGCCAGTAGTATAGATCTGGGCGGGACAGGAACAGATACGCAGTATTTT. The chain combines TRBV19 with TRBJ2-3, with 8 bases matching TRBD1. The CDR3 is 17 residues long. J was trimmed by 3 bases and V by 0 bases; bases with no gene match: 8. Germline V gene lookup returns CDR1 LNHDA and CDR2 SQIVND (reference sequence).

V and J are TRBV6-1 and TRBJ2-2; the D is unclear. Germline-derived CDR1 and CDR2 are MNHNS and SASEGT. CDR3 length: 15 residues. The germline V and J ends were trimmed by 5 bases and 2 bases, with 12 bases remaining between them. The CDR3 DNA follows: TGTGCCAGCAGTTTTTTCCGGGCCAACACCGGGGAGCTGTTTTTT. This gives the protein CASSFFRANTGELFF.

The table lists this clone with a few counts. This chain connects TRBV6-5 to TRBJ1-2; 8 positions match TRBD1. V lost 5 bases and J lost 3; bases outside the gene matches: 2. The CDR3 sequence is 13 residues long. Germline CDR1 MNHEY, CDR2 SVGAGI. The CDR3 loop reads CASSQGADYGYTF. In DNA, the CDR3 is TGTGCCAGCAGTCAGGGGGCGGACTATGGCTACACCTTC.

The rearrangement links TRBV19 to TRBJ2-3, with D uncertain. V was shortened by 7 bases and J by 4 bases, with 15 bases between the two germline ends. The CDR3 totals 14 residues. The germline gives CDR1 LNHDA, CDR2 SQIVND (reference sequence). The CDR3 here is CASTAPKRPDTQYF. The CDR3, as DNA: TGTGCCAGTACCGCCCCAAAGAGGCCAGATACGCAGTATTTT.

The chain uses TRBV16 and TRBJ1-5; no definite D call. There are 12 residues in the CDR3. CDR1 KGHSY and CDR2 FQNENV come from the germline V gene. V lost 4 bases and J 3 bases, leaving 4 bases between the germline ends. The DNA for the CDR3 is TGTGCCAGCAGCCCCTTCAATCAGCCCCAGCATTTT. It encodes CASSPFNQPQHF.

V is TRBV18 and J is TRBJ2-1; 12 positions match TRBD2. Germline V lookup: CDR1 KGHSH, CDR2 LQKENI. The junction had 6 bases not matched to a gene; V was cut back by 4 bases and J by 2 bases. The CDR3 runs 17 residues. The DNA of the CDR3 is TGTGCCAGCTCACAACTAGCGGGAGGCGGAACCTACAATGAGCAGTTCTTC. Translation: CASSQLAGGGTYNEQFF.

The chain recombines TRBV5-1 with TRBJ2-1; TRBD2 agrees at 10 bases. Per germline, CDR1 SGHRS and CDR2 YFSETQ. After removal of 2 bases from V and 8 bases from J, the junction contained 7 bases not matched to a gene. This CDR3 is 15 amino acids long. CDR3 loop: CASSLLAGYGDEQFF. The CDR3 coding sequence is TGCGCCAGCAGCTTACTAGCGGGATATGGGGATGAGCAGTTCTTC.